This passage covers 27 T cell receptor beta chains from one sample sequenced in a study of blood T cells in healthy people across ages. The authors ran a second PCR of roughly 7 to 11 cycles using a sample-barcoded 5' primer and a J-beta primer mix. TCRdb independently ran MiXCR on the 5' RACE reads; one entry per CDR3 protein. The sample lists about 1.4 million distinct CDR3 sequences; roughly 60% were seen once. The material sequenced was blood. These receptors were obtained from a young man in good health.

The V and J genes are TRBV6-6 and TRBJ2-1; D is possibly TRBD1 or TRBD2 (6 bases each). V gave up 7 bases and J gave up 15 bases, with 22 bases separating them. The CDR3 runs to 13 residues. The germline gives CDR1 MNHNY, CDR2 SVGAGI (reference sequence). The CDR3 nucleotides read TGTGCCAGCACCATAGGGGGAGGTGCCGGTTCGTTCTTC. Protein: CASTIGGGAGSFF.

This clonotype was observed at least ten times. The germline gene is not matched at one end of the junction; a read error may be the cause. The CDR3 sequence: CASSLAVSTDTQYF. CDR3 nucleotides: TGCGCCAGCAGCTTGGCTGTTAGCACAGATACGCAGTATTTT. The V gene is TRBV12-3 or TRBV12-4, the J gene TRBJ2-3; D gene ambiguous. The CDR3 runs to 14 residues.

This sequence joins TRBV6-2 or TRBV6-3 and TRBJ2-7, with D possibly matching TRBD1 (6 bases). V lost 6 bases, J lost 4 bases, and 19 bases lay in between. The germline V gene encodes CDR1 MNHEY and CDR2 SVGEGT. This CDR3 is 15 amino acids long. In DNA, the CDR3 is TGTGCCAGCAGCGAAACAGGGAGACCTCCTTACGAGCAGTACTTC. As protein: CASSETGRPPYEQYF.

The chain links TRBV12-3 or TRBV12-4 to TRBJ1-5, with 7 bases fitting TRBD1. CDR3 length equals 15 residues. V was pared by 5 bases and J by 7 bases, with 11 bases of the junction left unmatched. This CDR3 is CASSPFPGQWQPQHF. The CDR3 coding sequence is TGTGCCAGCAGTCCTTTCCCGGGACAGTGGCAGCCCCAGCATTTT.

CDR3 in amino acids: CASSMVENLYEQYF. In DNA form, the CDR3 reads TGTGCCAGCAGCATGGTGGAGAACCTATACGAGCAGTACTTC. The rearrangement links TRBV12-3 or TRBV12-4 to TRBJ2-7, with no clear D. V lost 6 bases, J lost 4 bases, and 16 bases lay in between. This CDR3 contains 14 residues.

V is TRBV29-1 and J is TRBJ2-7, with 8 bases matching TRBD1. V lost 4 bases and J lost 5; bases outside the gene matches: 7. This CDR3 comprises 13 residues. CDR1 is SQVTM, CDR2 ANQGSEA, per germline. The chain's CDR3 is CSVARTGTDEQYF. CDR3 sequence (DNA): TGCAGCGTTGCCCGGACAGGGACGGACGAGCAGTACTTC.

The rearrangement joins TRBV15 to TRBJ2-1, with D uncertain. CDR3 length: 14 residues. Trimming stripped 8 bases from V and 4 bases from J, with 15 bases between. Per germline, CDR1 LNHNV and CDR2 YYDKDF (reference sequence). CDR3 sequence (DNA): TGTGCCACCCTTAGGATGGGTTCGTACAATGAGCAGTTCTTC. Translating it yields CATLRMGSYNEQFF. Supplemented by reference TRBV15 and TRBJ2-1, the full variable domain reads DAMVIQNPRYQVTQFGKPVTLSCSQTLNHNVMYWYQQKSSQAPKLLFHYYDKDFNNEADTPDNFQSRRPNTSFCFLDIRSPGLGDTAMYLCATLRMGSYNEQFFGPGTRLTVL.

The chain uses TRBV7-2 and TRBJ2-7, with 12 bases identical to TRBD2. From germline, CDR1 is SGHTA and CDR2 FQGNSA. With V trimmed by 4 bases and J by 2 bases, 9 bases remained unmatched. This CDR3 has 17 residues. The CDR3 spells CASSWGLAGLFTYEQYF. The DNA for the CDR3 is TGTGCCAGCAGCTGGGGACTAGCGGGTCTTTTTACCTACGAGCAGTACTTC.

This chain uses TRBV15 with TRBJ2-5; possible D gene TRBD1, 5 bases. The CDR3 consists of 17 residues. Between the trimmed V and J ends, which lost 0 bases and 1 base, there was a span of 15 bases. The germline gives CDR1 LNHNV, CDR2 YYDKDF (reference sequence). The CDR3: CATSRDIGAPPQETQYF. The DNA for the CDR3 is TGTGCCACCAGCAGAGATATAGGGGCTCCCCCCCAAGAGACCCAGTACTTC.

V gene TRBV12-3 or TRBV12-4 combines with J gene TRBJ1-5; D not resolved. Trimming took off 7 bases at V and 5 bases at J, with 18 bases between the two ends. The CDR3 is 15 residues long. CDR3: CASTPPWVVDQPQHF. The CDR3 DNA reads TGTGCCAGCACCCCCCCCTGGGTGGTAGATCAGCCCCAGCATTTT.

The chain couples TRBV29-1 to TRBJ2-7; no firm D call. The germline V and J ends were trimmed by 3 bases and 0 bases, with 12 bases remaining between them. The V gene's germline CDR1 is SQVTM and CDR2 ANQGSEA. The CDR3 runs 14 residues. The CDR3 protein is CSVESARSSYEQYF. The CDR3 nucleotides are TGCAGCGTTGAGTCGGCTAGGAGCTCCTACGAGCAGTACTTC.

This clonotype was seen more than once but under ten times. The chain uses TRBV6-6 and TRBJ2-2; D is unresolved. CDR1 and CDR2 (germline): MNHNY, SVGAGI (reference sequence). V shed 5 bases and J shed 1 base, with 11 bases lying between them. The CDR3 extends over 15 amino acids. Here the CDR3 DNA reads TGTGCCAGCAGTCTATATCGCCTGAACACCGGGGAGCTGTTTTTT. It encodes CASSLYRLNTGELFF.

The rearrangement links TRBV11-1 to TRBJ1-2, with D unresolved. Germline assignment: CDR1 SGHAT and CDR2 FQDESV (reference sequence). The CDR3 spans 13 residues. Trimming cost V 5 bases and J 6 bases, with 13 bases left between them. The CDR3 reads CASSRGTSDGYTF. The DNA for the CDR3 is TGTGCCAGCAGCCGAGGAACCTCAGATGGCTACACCTTC.

This chain joins TRBV24-1 and TRBJ1-2; D is possibly TRBD1 (5 bases). V was cut by 5 bases and J by 3 bases, with 15 bases left in between. Germline assignment: CDR1 KGHDR and CDR2 SFDVKD. The CDR3 runs to 15 residues. CDR3 sequence reads: CATSGTSGTDYGYTF. CDR3 nucleotide sequence: TGTGCCACCAGTGGTACCTCCGGGACTGACTATGGCTACACCTTC.

CDR3 protein: CASSPFGSPLHF. CDR3 nucleotides: TGTGCCAGCAGTCCCTTTGGTTCACCCCTCCACTTT. The chain links TRBV27 to TRBJ1-6; D is unresolved. Trimming stripped 5 bases from V and 9 bases from J, with 8 bases between. The CDR3 loop spans 12 amino acids. The germline CDR1 and CDR2 sequences are MNHEY and SMNVEV (reference sequence).

This clonotype was observed a handful of times. The chain is built from TRBV29-1 and TRBJ2-1; D possibly corresponds to TRBD2 (6 bases). Looked up from germline, CDR1 is SQVTM and CDR2 is ANQGSEA. The CDR3 has 14 residues. The V gene lost 4 bases and the J gene lost 3 bases, with 13 bases spanning the gap. The CDR3 nucleotides read TGCAGCGTTGTCGGCGGGATCGGCTACAATGAGCAGTTCTTC. Residues: CSVVGGIGYNEQFF.

This sequence joins TRBV29-1 and TRBJ2-7, with 7 bases matching TRBD2. This CDR3 spans 14 amino acids. Germline V lookup: CDR1 SQVTM, CDR2 ANQGSEA. V trimming: 1 base; J trimming: 0 bases; junction bases outside the gene matches: 3. Here the CDR3 DNA reads TGCAGCGTTGAAGTGGGGGAGGGCTCCTACGAGCAGTACTTC. Its translation: CSVEVGEGSYEQYF.

This clonotype has just a few counts. The chain is built from TRBV5-1 and TRBJ2-7; the match to TRBD1 covers 9 bases. After removal of 3 bases from V and 1 base from J, the junction contained 2 bases not matched to a gene. There are 14 residues in the CDR3. The germline V gene has CDR1 SGHRS and CDR2 YFSETQ. In DNA, the CDR3 is TGCGCCAGCAGCTGGGACAGGGCTTCCTACGAGCAGTACTTC. Residues: CASSWDRASYEQYF.

V gene TRBV4-2 combines with J gene TRBJ1-1; D might be TRBD1 (6 bases). CDR1 is LGHNA and CDR2 is YNFKEQ in the germline V gene. This CDR3 comprises 15 residues. V shed 4 bases and J shed 2 bases, with 14 bases lying between them. The chain's CDR3 is CASSPWGLGNTEAFF. The DNA of the CDR3 is TGTGCCAGCAGCCCCTGGGGGCTAGGTAACACTGAAGCTTTCTTT.

The J gene is TRBJ2-7, the V gene TRBV20-1; 8 nucleotides match TRBD2. Germline CDR1 DFQATT, CDR2 SNEGSKA (reference sequence). This CDR3 has 17 residues. Trimming at V came to 6 bases and at J to 0 bases, leaving 16 bases not matched to a gene. The chain's CDR3 is CSAATGTRFRSSYEQYF. CDR3 sequence (DNA): TGCAGTGCGGCCACCGGGACTAGATTTCGGAGCTCCTACGAGCAGTACTTC.

The V and J genes are TRBV6-6 and TRBJ2-7, with D unresolved. Trimming pared 9 bases from V and 0 bases from J, leaving 9 bases between. The CDR3 totals 12 residues. CDR1 and CDR2 from the germline V gene are MNHNY and SVGAGI (reference sequence). CDR3 bases: TGTGCCAGTGGGCGGAACTCCTACGAGCAGTACTTC. Amino acid sequence: CASGRNSYEQYF.

This clonotype was seen a handful of times. CDR3 in amino acids: CASSLSGVPGANVLTF. The DNA for the CDR3 is TGTGCCAGCAGCTTGTCTGGAGTACCTGGGGCCAACGTCCTGACTTTC. V and J are TRBV5-8 and TRBJ2-6; no clear D. Germline loops: CDR1 SGHTS, CDR2 YDEGEE. The ends were cut back, 1 base at V and 2 bases at J, with 10 bases in the middle. This CDR3 spans 16 amino acids.

This sequence joins TRBV13 and TRBJ2-4, with D perhaps being TRBD1 or TRBD2 (5 bases each). CDR1 and CDR2 from the germline V gene are PRHDT and FYEKMQ (reference sequence). Trimming shortened V by 1 base and J by 13 bases, and 14 bases separated the two germline ends. The CDR3 length is 13 residues. The CDR3 DNA is TGTGCCAGCAGCTTAGCAGGGAGTGGAGAGCAGTACTTC. Translated, it gives CASSLAGSGEQYF.

CDR3 sequence reads: CASSSLYGQENTDTQYF. In DNA form, the CDR3 reads TGTGCCAGCAGTTCTCTGTATGGTCAGGAGAACACAGATACGCAGTATTTT. The rearrangement links TRBV12-3 or TRBV12-4 to TRBJ2-3; D call uncertain. The germline V and J ends were trimmed by 4 bases and 2 bases, with 19 bases remaining between them. CDR3 size: 17 residues.

The chain links TRBV15 to TRBJ2-7; the D gene is possibly TRBD1 (5 bases). Trimming shortened V by 0 bases and J by 6 bases, and 15 bases separated the two germline ends. The CDR3 totals 15 residues. Germline V lookup: CDR1 LNHNV, CDR2 YYDKDF (reference sequence). Written as DNA, the CDR3 is TGTGCCACCAGCAGAGATTTCGCAGGGCAGGGCGAGCAGTACTTC. As protein: CATSRDFAGQGEQYF.

For this clonotype: Sequence at one end of the junction differs from germline and may be a read error. J is TRBJ1-4 and V is TRBV28, with D perhaps TRBD1 (6 bases). This CDR3 has 18 amino acids. CDR1 is MDHEN, CDR2 SYDVKM, per germline. The CDR3 is CASSLWDTTKGPSEKLFF. The CDR3 bases are TGTGCCAGCAGTCTATGGGACACTACCAAGGGACCGAGTGAAAAACTGTTTTTT.

V gene TRBV4-1 combines with J gene TRBJ1-5; D is unclear. V was clipped by 1 base and J by 4 bases, with 14 bases between them. Germline V lookup: CDR1 MGHRA, CDR2 YSYEKL. The CDR3 consists of 16 residues. The CDR3 loop reads CASSQGSAVANQPQHF. The CDR3 region has the DNA TGCGCCAGCAGCCAAGGGAGCGCGGTGGCGAATCAGCCCCAGCATTTT.